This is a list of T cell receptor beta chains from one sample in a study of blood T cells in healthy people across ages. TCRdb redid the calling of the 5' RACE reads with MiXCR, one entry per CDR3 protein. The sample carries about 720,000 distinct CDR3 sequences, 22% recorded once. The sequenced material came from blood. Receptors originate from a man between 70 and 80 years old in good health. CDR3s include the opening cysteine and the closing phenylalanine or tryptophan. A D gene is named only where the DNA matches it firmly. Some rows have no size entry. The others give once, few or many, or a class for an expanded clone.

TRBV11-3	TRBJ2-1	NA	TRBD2	TGTGCCAGCAGCTCAACTAGCGGGGGGGCTCGGAATGAGCAGTTCTTC	CASSSTSGGARNEQFF
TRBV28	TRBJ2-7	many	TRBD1	TGTGCCAGCAGGGGACAGACCTACGAGCAGTACTTC	CASRGQTYEQYF
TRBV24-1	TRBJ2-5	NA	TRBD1	TGTGCCACCAGTGACCAAGGACAGGCCAGCCAAGAGACCCAGTACTTC	CATSDQGQASQETQYF
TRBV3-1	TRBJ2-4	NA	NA	TGTGCCAGCAGCCAAGAATACCGCGAATGGGACATTCAGTACTTC	CASSQEYREWDIQYF
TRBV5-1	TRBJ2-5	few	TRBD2	TGCGCCAGCAGCACTACACTAGCGGCCCAAGAGACCCAGTACTTC	CASSTTLAAQETQYF
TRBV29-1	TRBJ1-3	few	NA	TGCAGCGTTGTTCACAACTCTGGAAACACCATATATTTT	CSVVHNSGNTIYF
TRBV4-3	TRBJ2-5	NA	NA	TGCGCCAGCAGCCAAGGTGGGACAAGGGATGAGACCCAGTACTTC	CASSQGGTRDETQYF
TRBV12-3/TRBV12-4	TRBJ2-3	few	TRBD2	TGTGCCAGCAGTTTAATTAGCGGGGGGCCAGATACGCAGTATTTT	CASSLISGGPDTQYF
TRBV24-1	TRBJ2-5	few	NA	TGTGCCACCAGTGATTGGGCTACGGGGGATCAAGAGACCCAGTACTTC	CATSDWATGDQETQYF
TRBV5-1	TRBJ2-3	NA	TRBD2	TGCGCCAGCAGCTTTCCCACCAGACTAGCGGGACGCTCTAGCACAGATACGCAGTATTTT	CASSFPTRLAGRSSTDTQYF
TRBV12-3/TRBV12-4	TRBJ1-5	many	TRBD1	TGTGCCAGCAGCACGGACAGGAATAGCAATCAGCCCCAGCATTTT	CASSTDRNSNQPQHF
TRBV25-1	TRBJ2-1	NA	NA	TGTGCCAGCAGGGCCCCGAGAATTTACAATGAGCAGTTCTTC	CASRAPRIYNEQFF
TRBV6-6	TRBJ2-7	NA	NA	TGTGCCAGCACCGCCCGGACGGACCTGACCTACGAGCAGTACTTC	CASTARTDLTYEQYF
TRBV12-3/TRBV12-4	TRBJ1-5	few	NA	TGTGCCAGCAGCCCGGGGCCTGCATGGCAGCCCCAGCATTTT	CASSPGPAWQPQHF
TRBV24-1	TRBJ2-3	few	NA	TGTGCCACCAGTGATTTCGCGGTAGATACGCAGTATTTT	CATSDFAVDTQYF
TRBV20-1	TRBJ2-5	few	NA	TGCAGTGCTAGCCAACCCCTCCAAGAGACCCAGTACTTC	CSASQPLQETQYF
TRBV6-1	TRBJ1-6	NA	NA	TGTGCCAGCAGTTGGAGCTCCTATAATTCACCCCTCCACTTT	CASSWSSYNSPLHF
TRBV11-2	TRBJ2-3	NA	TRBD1	TGTGCCAGCAGGTTAATACTGAGGACAGGGGGCACAGATACGCAGTATTTT	CASRLILRTGGTDTQYF
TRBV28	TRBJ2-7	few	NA	TGTGCCAGCAGTTTCTCGGGACTCGGAGCTTCGTTCTACGAGCAGTACTTC	CASSFSGLGASFYEQYF
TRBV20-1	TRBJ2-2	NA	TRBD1	TGCAGTGCGTCGACAGGGTCGTCCGGGGAGCTGTTTTTT	CSASTGSSGELFF
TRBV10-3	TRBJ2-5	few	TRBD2	TGTGCCACAAATAGGGCATTAGCGGGGCAAGAGACCCAGTACTTC	CATNRALAGQETQYF
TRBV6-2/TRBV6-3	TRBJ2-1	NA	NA	TGTGCCAGCACGGACCCTGGGGGCGCGGGGTACTCCTACAATGAGCAGTTCTTC	CASTDPGGAGYSYNEQFF
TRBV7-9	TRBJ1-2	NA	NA	TGTGCCAGCAGCTTTGATCGGGCGGGGAGGGGCTACACCTTC	CASSFDRAGRGYTF
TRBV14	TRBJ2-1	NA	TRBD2	TGTGCCAGCAGCCAAGGGACTAGCGGGGCTTCCTACAATGAGCAGTTCTTC	CASSQGTSGASYNEQFF
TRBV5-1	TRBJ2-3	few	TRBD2	TGCGCCAGCAGCTCGTGGACTAGCGGGGGACTAGGCACAGATACGCAGTATTTT	CASSSWTSGGLGTDTQYF
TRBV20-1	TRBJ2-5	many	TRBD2	TGCAGTGCTAGCGGCACGGGAGGGGAGACCCAGTACTTC	CSASGTGGETQYF
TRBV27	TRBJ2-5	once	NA	TGTGCCAGCAGTGACCTCACCGGGACCGTGAAATACGGGCAATACTTC	CASSDLTGTVKYGQYF